Below, 32 T cell receptor beta chains from the same sample are listed, as sequenced in a study of OX40 agonist ivuxolimab in advanced cancers. Library creation used the immunoSEQ multiplex PCR assay. TCRdb limited this immuneACCESS table to in-frame rearrangements with V and J called. A share of clones is missing; checked studies link under half to unresolved V genes, and the rest is unexplained. In this sample the table shows under 70,000 clones, approximately 86% of which occur a single time. The ten largest clones take up roughly 2% of the sample. Sequenced here: CD4+ or CD8+ T cells sorted from blood, sampled in a trial of the OX40 agonist ivuxolimab. Every receptor here comes from an adult with an advanced solid tumor such as melanoma, head and neck, liver or kidney cancer.

The chain has TRBV7-2 and TRBJ2-1; no definite D call. Germline-derived CDR1 and CDR2 are SGHTA and FQGNSA. V was cut by 1 base and J by 6 bases, with 4 bases left in between. The CDR3 is made up of 12 amino acids. The CDR3 reads CASSLVSNEQFF. CDR3 nucleotides: TGTGCCAGCAGCTTAGTATCCAATGAGCAGTTCTTC.

This clone was observed once. The chain carries TRBV5-4 and TRBJ2-2, with D perhaps TRBD2 (5 bases). Germline V gene sequence: CDR1 SGHNT, CDR2 YYREEE (reference sequence). The CDR3 loop spans 15 amino acids. The ends were cut back, 5 bases at V and 0 bases at J, with 11 bases in the middle. The CDR3 sequence is CASRKDYSNTGELFF. As DNA, the CDR3 is TGTGCCAGCAGGAAAGACTATTCGAACACCGGGGAGCTGTTTTTT. Combining the CDR3 with reference TRBV5-4 and TRBJ2-2 gives the whole variable domain ETGVTQSPTHLIKTRGQQVTLRCSSQSGHNTVSWYQQALGQGPQFIFQYYREEENGRGNFPPRFSGLQFPNYSSELNVNALELDDSALYLCASRKDYSNTGELFFGEGSRLTVL.

This clone was seen a few times. V gene TRBV19 combines with J gene TRBJ1-2; no clear D gene. Trimming cost V 4 bases and J 0 bases, with 9 bases left between them. This CDR3 region has 14 residues. Germline CDR1 reads LNHDA; CDR2 reads SQIVND (reference sequence). CDR3: CASSTRTANYGYTF. The CDR3 bases are TGTGCCAGTAGTACCCGGACTGCTAACTATGGCTACACCTTC. Using reference TRBV19 and TRBJ1-2 for the parts outside the CDR3, the full variable domain is DGGITQSPKYLFRKEGQNVTLSCEQNLNHDAMYWYRQDPGQGLRLIYYSQIVNDFQKGDIAEGYSVSREKKESFPLTVTSAQKNPTAFYLCASSTRTANYGYTFGSGTRLTVV.

V is TRBV5-1 and J is TRBJ1-2; 7 nucleotides align to TRBD1. Trimming removed 4 bases from V and 10 bases from J; junction bases left unmatched: 10. CDR1 SGHRS and CDR2 YFSETQ come from the germline V gene. The CDR3 spans 13 residues. DNA for the CDR3: TGCGCCAGCAGCAAAGGACAGGTCCGGGACTACACCTTC. Its protein is CASSKGQVRDYTF.

The gene calls are TRBV7-8 and TRBJ2-5, with D possibly matching TRBD1 (5 bases). Trimming stripped 5 bases from V and 5 bases from J, with 15 bases between. The V gene's germline CDR1 is SGHVS and CDR2 FQNEAQ. The CDR3 sequence is 14 residues long. The CDR3 loop is CASSLRVLRETQYF. The CDR3 DNA reads TGTGCCAGCAGCCTCAGGGTCCTGCGGGAGACCCAGTACTTC.

The sample holds one count of this clone. The V and J genes are TRBV28 and TRBJ1-5, with D perhaps TRBD1 (6 bases). Trimming removed 6 bases from V and 3 bases from J, with 9 bases in between. CDR3 length: 13 residues. Germline loops: CDR1 MDHEN, CDR2 SYDVKM. The DNA for the CDR3 is TGTGCCAGCAGCAGGGGCTCCAATCAGCCCCAGCATTTT. Residues: CASSRGSNQPQHF.

The chain combines TRBV19 with TRBJ1-2; D unclear. The germline V gene has CDR1 LNHDA and CDR2 SQIVND (reference sequence). V lost 1 base and J 3 bases, leaving 12 bases between the germline ends. The CDR3 loop spans 15 amino acids. CDR3 DNA sequence: TGTGCCAGTAGTATAGTGACCCGGCGATACTATGGCTACACCTTC. It codes for CASSIVTRRYYGYTF.

The chain recombines TRBV6-1 with TRBJ1-2, with D hard to call. Germline V gene sequence: CDR1 MNHNS, CDR2 SASEGT. V was trimmed by 5 bases and J by 8 bases, leaving 9 bases between them. The CDR3 is made up of 11 amino acids. The CDR3 region has the DNA TGTGCCAGCAGTCCGCTGGAGGGCTACACCTTC. It yields the protein CASSPLEGYTF.

V and J are TRBV28 and TRBJ1-2, with D perhaps TRBD1 (5 bases). Germline assignment: CDR1 MDHEN and CDR2 SYDVKM. Trimming pared 5 bases from V and 7 bases from J, leaving 11 bases between. The CDR3 is made up of 12 amino acids. DNA for the CDR3: TGTGCCAGCAGTCAAGAGGGACCTGGCTACACCTTC. This sequence encodes CASSQEGPGYTF.

The rearrangement links TRBV7-9 to TRBJ1-1; no firm D call. Trimming pared 2 bases from V and 1 base from J, leaving 5 bases between. This CDR3 spans 13 amino acids. Looked up from germline, CDR1 is SEHNR and CDR2 is FQNEAQ (reference sequence). CDR3 DNA sequence: TGTGCCAGCAGCTTAACCAAGAACACTGAAGCTTTCTTT. The encoded protein is CASSLTKNTEAFF.

The chain employs TRBV18 and TRBJ1-1; no clear D. The germline CDR1 and CDR2 sequences are KGHSH and LQKENI. Trimming shortened V by 1 base and J by 3 bases, and 12 bases separated the two germline ends. The CDR3 is 15 amino acids. The CDR3 DNA reads as TGTGCCAGCTCACCACGAATCCTGGCGGACACTGAAGCTTTCTTT. Translated: CASSPRILADTEAFF.

Sample share makes this clone large. The rearrangement joins TRBV19 to TRBJ1-5; 8 bases are shared with TRBD1. Germline V gene sequence: CDR1 LNHDA, CDR2 SQIVND (reference sequence). CDR3 length equals 15 residues. Losses at the gene ends were 5 bases for V and 7 bases for J; bases not matched to a gene: 10. The CDR3 bases are TGTGCCAGTAGTCCCCTACAGGGGGAGAGACAGCCCCAGCATTTT. This sequence encodes CASSPLQGERQPQHF. The complete variable domain, with remaining parts taken from reference TRBV19 and TRBJ1-5, reads DGGITQSPKYLFRKEGQNVTLSCEQNLNHDAMYWYRQDPGQGLRLIYYSQIVNDFQKGDIAEGYSVSREKKESFPLTVTSAQKNPTAFYLCASSPLQGERQPQHFGDGTRLSIL.

CDR3 protein: CASSKGLASGRALADTQYF. CDR3 nucleotides: TGTGCCAGCAGCAAAGGATTGGCTAGCGGGAGGGCCCTCGCAGATACGCAGTATTTT. The V gene is TRBV21-1, the J gene TRBJ2-3; the listed D gene, TRBD2, was not tested against the DNA. TRBV21-1 is an annotated pseudogene. This CDR3 has 19 amino acids.

This chain uses TRBV19 with TRBJ1-1, with 7 bases aligning to TRBD1. This CDR3 contains 16 residues. V lost 1 base and J lost 0; bases outside the gene matches: 5. CDR1 is LNHDA and CDR2 is SQIVND in the germline V gene (reference sequence). CDR3 protein: CASSIGRGLMNTEAFF. DNA for the CDR3: TGTGCCAGTAGTATAGGGAGGGGGCTAATGAACACTGAAGCTTTCTTT. The full variable domain, its missing parts supplied by reference TRBV19 and TRBJ1-1, is DGGITQSPKYLFRKEGQNVTLSCEQNLNHDAMYWYRQDPGQGLRLIYYSQIVNDFQKGDIAEGYSVSREKKESFPLTVTSAQKNPTAFYLCASSIGRGLMNTEAFFGQGTRLTVV.

This clone came up many times. The chain links TRBV2 to TRBJ2-7, with D perhaps matching TRBD1 or TRBD2 (7 bases each). V was pared by 7 bases and J by 0 bases, with 13 bases between. Looked up from germline, CDR1 is SNHLY and CDR2 is FYNNEI. The CDR3 spans 14 residues. The CDR3 nucleotides are TGTGCCAGCAAAGCAGGGGGGGGCTCCTACGAGCAGTACTTC. Its translation is CASKAGGGSYEQYF. The variable domain in full, completed from reference TRBV2 and TRBJ2-7, reads EPEVTQTPSHQVTQMGQEVILRCVPISNHLYFYWYRQILGQKVEFLVSFYNNEISEKSEIFDDQFSVERPDGSNFTLKIRSTKLEDSAMYFCASKAGGGSYEQYFGPGTRLTVT.

The chain has TRBV6-1 and TRBJ1-1; 7 bases are shared with TRBD1. This CDR3 has 13 residues. Germline assignment: CDR1 MNHNS and CDR2 SASEGT. J gave up 4 bases and V 2 bases, and 1 base lay outside the gene matches. The CDR3 region is CASSENRGTEAFF. The CDR3 DNA sequence: TGTGCCAGCAGTGAAAACAGGGGCACTGAAGCTTTCTTT.

This chain connects TRBV7-2 to TRBJ2-1; D gene uncertain. Deletions cut 2 bases from V and 6 bases from J, with 8 bases between. In germline, CDR1 is SGHTA, CDR2 FQGNSA. The CDR3 is 13 residues long. The CDR3 sequence is CASSLSHGNEQFF. The CDR3 coding sequence is TGTGCCAGCAGCTTATCTCACGGCAATGAGCAGTTCTTC.

CDR3 region: CAWNLGGSGEQYF. CDR3 bases: TGTGCCTGGAACCTGGGGGGGTCGGGAGAGCAGTACTTC. V is TRBV30 and J is TRBJ2-7; TRBD2 aligns across 7 bases. Unmatched junction bases numbered 10, after V lost 4 bases and J lost 7 bases. The CDR3 runs to 13 residues. Germline values: CDR1 GTSNPN, CDR2 SVGIG (reference sequence). The full variable domain, rest sourced from reference TRBV30 and TRBJ2-7, is SQTIHQWPATLVQPVGSPLSLECTVEGTSNPNLYWYRQAAGRGLQLLFYSVGIGQISSEVPQNLSASRPQDRQFILSSKKLLLSDSGFYLCAWNLGGSGEQYFGPGTRLTVT.

The chain carries TRBV5-8 and TRBJ1-2; D is ambiguous. This CDR3 contains 13 residues. The germline V and J ends were trimmed by 3 bases and 8 bases, with 14 bases remaining between them. CDR1 SGHTS and CDR2 YDEGEE come from the germline V gene. The CDR3 coding sequence is TGTGCCAGCAGCTCGAGGGTGGGTGCCGGCTACACCTTC. Amino acids: CASSSRVGAGYTF.

This sequence joins TRBV19 and TRBJ1-4; no reliable D call. The V gene lost 7 bases and the J gene lost 12 bases, with 12 bases spanning the gap. This CDR3 is 11 amino acids long. Per germline, CDR1 LNHDA and CDR2 SQIVND (reference sequence). In DNA form, the CDR3 reads TGTGCCAGTAACCTTTTTGGAGAACTGTTTTTT. Its protein product is CASNLFGELFF.

CDR3 DNA sequence: TGTGCCACCAGCAGGGCCCTCGGGCCCCAGCATTTT. As protein: CATSRALGPQHF. V and J are TRBV15 and TRBJ1-5; no definite D call. Deletions cut 3 bases from V and 9 bases from J, with 9 bases between. Germline values: CDR1 LNHNV, CDR2 YYDKDF (reference sequence). This CDR3 has 12 residues.

V is TRBV7-9 and J is TRBJ2-3; no firm D call. The germline CDR1 and CDR2 sequences are SEHNR and FQNEAQ (reference sequence). The CDR3 sequence is 15 residues long. Trimming removed 2 bases at V and 3 bases at J, with 12 bases between. The CDR3 DNA follows: TGTGCCAGCAGCTTACAGGTACAAGATACAGATACGCAGTATTTT. It codes for CASSLQVQDTDTQYF.

This clone was seen a single time. This chain links TRBV7-6 with TRBJ2-2, with D perhaps matching TRBD1 (6 bases). The CDR3 totals 16 residues. Deletions cut 3 bases from V and 2 bases from J, with 13 bases between. Germline CDR1 is SGHVS and CDR2 is FNYEAQ. The CDR3 DNA reads TGTGCCAGCAGCTTCTCTCCCAGGGGTAACACCGGGGAGCTGTTTTTT. Translating it yields CASSFSPRGNTGELFF. Full variable domain (outside the CDR3, taken from reference TRBV7-6 and TRBJ2-2): GAGVSQSPRYKVTKRGQDVALRCDPISGHVSLYWYRQALGQGPEFLTYFNYEAQQDKSGLPNDRFSAERPEGSISTLTIQRTEQRDSAMYRCASSFSPRGNTGELFFGEGSRLTVL.

V usage is TRBV5-1 and J usage is TRBJ2-7; 9 bases align to TRBD2. Germline V gene sequence: CDR1 SGHRS, CDR2 YFSETQ. The CDR3 sequence is 15 residues long. V lost 4 bases, J lost 3 bases, and 8 bases stayed unmatched. The chain's CDR3 is CASSPVAGANYEQYF. The CDR3 region has the DNA TGCGCCAGCAGCCCTGTAGCGGGGGCAAACTACGAGCAGTACTTC. The whole variable domain, filled in from reference TRBV5-1 and TRBJ2-7, reads KAGVTQTPRYLIKTRGQQVTLSCSPISGHRSVSWYQQTPGQGLQFLFEYFSETQRNKGNFPGRFSGRQFSNSRSEMNVSTLELGDSALYLCASSPVAGANYEQYFGPGTRLTVT.

The CDR3 reads CASSARLAGGQWAKNIQYF. The CDR3 DNA follows: TGTGCCAGCAGCGCTCGACTAGCGGGGGGGCAATGGGCCAAAAACATTCAGTACTTC. The genes are TRBV7-8 and TRBJ2-4, with 14 bases identical to TRBD2. This CDR3 is 19 amino acids long. Germline V gene lookup returns CDR1 SGHVS and CDR2 FQNEAQ. V trimming: 5 bases; J trimming: 1 base; junction bases outside the gene matches: 10.

This sequence joins TRBV18 and TRBJ2-7; D might be TRBD1 (5 bases). The CDR3 length is 13 residues. Germline-derived CDR1 and CDR2 are KGHSH and LQKENI. Deletions cut 9 bases from V and 3 bases from J, with 15 bases between. The CDR3 loop is CASAFGQGYEQYF. For the CDR3, the DNA is TGTGCCAGTGCATTCGGGCAGGGCTACGAGCAGTACTTC.

The chain employs TRBV7-9 and TRBJ2-3; D not resolved. V was cut by 0 bases and J by 2 bases, with 9 bases left in between. Germline V gives CDR1 SEHNR, CDR2 FQNEAQ (reference sequence). This CDR3 region has 15 residues. CDR3 DNA sequence: TGTGCCAGCAGCTTAGCCACGGCCTTCACAGATACGCAGTATTTT. Translating gives CASSLATAFTDTQYF.

This clone has just a few counts. The chain recombines TRBV18 with TRBJ1-1; D not resolved. The CDR3 runs 12 residues. With 4 bases removed from V and 1 base from J, the gap between germline ends came to 4 bases. Germline CDR1 KGHSH, CDR2 LQKENI. CDR3 loop: CASSLKNTEAFF. CDR3 coding DNA: TGTGCCAGCTCACTCAAGAACACTGAAGCTTTCTTT.

The chain recombines TRBV28 with TRBJ1-4; a possible D gene is TRBD1 (6 bases). CDR1 is MDHEN, CDR2 SYDVKM, per germline. This CDR3 is built from 13 residues. The V end was cut by 5 bases, the J end by 10 bases, with 14 bases between. The CDR3 DNA reads as TGTGCCAGCAGTGTACAGGGTCTGGGAAAACTGTTTTTT. It translates to CASSVQGLGKLFF.

V is TRBV7-2 and J is TRBJ2-3, with D possibly being TRBD1 or TRBD2 (5 bases each). This CDR3 region has 17 residues. Germline-derived CDR1 and CDR2 are SGHTA and FQGNSA. V dropped 4 bases and J dropped 0 bases, with 17 bases sitting between them. CDR3 in DNA: TGTGCCAGCAGCTCGTGGTTTGAGGGGTCTAGCACAGATACGCAGTATTTT. Amino acids: CASSSWFEGSSTDTQYF.

The rearrangement joins TRBV19 to TRBJ1-2, with 9 bases lining up with TRBD1. Per germline, CDR1 LNHDA and CDR2 SQIVND (reference sequence). V shed 6 bases, J shed 8 bases, and the junction held 19 bases outside the gene matches. CDR3 length equals 17 residues. CDR3 in DNA: TGTGCCAGTAGGATCCTCCGGGACAGGGACATCCGCGAGGGCTACACCTTC. It specifies CASRILRDRDIREGYTF. Full variable domain (rest looked up from reference TRBV19 and TRBJ1-2): DGGITQSPKYLFRKEGQNVTLSCEQNLNHDAMYWYRQDPGQGLRLIYYSQIVNDFQKGDIAEGYSVSREKKESFPLTVTSAQKNPTAFYLCASRILRDRDIREGYTFGSGTRLTVV.

V and J are TRBV2 and TRBJ2-2, with D uncertain. In germline, CDR1 is SNHLY, CDR2 FYNNEI. V was pared by 5 bases and J by 7 bases, with 11 bases between. The CDR3 covers 13 residues. CDR3 sequence reads: CASSQLVIGELFF. The CDR3 DNA sequence: TGTGCCAGCAGTCAGCTAGTTATCGGGGAGCTGTTTTTT.